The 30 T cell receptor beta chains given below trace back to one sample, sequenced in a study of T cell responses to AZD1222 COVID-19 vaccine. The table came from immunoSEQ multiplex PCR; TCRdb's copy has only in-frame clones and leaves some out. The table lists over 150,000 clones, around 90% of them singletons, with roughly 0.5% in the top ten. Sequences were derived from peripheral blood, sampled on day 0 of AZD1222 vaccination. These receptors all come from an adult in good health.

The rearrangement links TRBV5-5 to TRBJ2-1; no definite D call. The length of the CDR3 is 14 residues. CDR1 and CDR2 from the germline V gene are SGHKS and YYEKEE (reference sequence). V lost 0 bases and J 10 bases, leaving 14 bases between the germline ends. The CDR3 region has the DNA TGTGCCAGCAGCTTGGATGTCCGAAGGTGGGAGCAGTTCTTC. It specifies CASSLDVRRWEQFF.

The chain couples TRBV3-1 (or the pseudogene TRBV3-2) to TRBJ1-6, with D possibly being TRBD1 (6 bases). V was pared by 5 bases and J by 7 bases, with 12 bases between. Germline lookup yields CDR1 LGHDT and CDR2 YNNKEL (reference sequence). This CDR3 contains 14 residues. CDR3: CASSADSRNSPLHF. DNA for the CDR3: TGTGCCAGCAGCGCGGACAGCCGAAATTCACCCCTCCACTTT.

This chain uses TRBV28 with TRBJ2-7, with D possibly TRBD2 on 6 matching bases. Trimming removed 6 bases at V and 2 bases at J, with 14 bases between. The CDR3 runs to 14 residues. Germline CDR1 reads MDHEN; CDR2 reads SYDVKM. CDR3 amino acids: CASSPGGKPYEQYF. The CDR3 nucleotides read TGTGCCAGCAGCCCCGGAGGGAAACCCTACGAGCAGTACTTC. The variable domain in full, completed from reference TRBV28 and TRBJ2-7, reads DVKVTQSSRYLVKRTGEKVFLECVQDMDHENMFWYRQDPGLGLRLIYFSYDVKMKEKGDIPEGYSVSREKKERFSLILESASTNQTSMYLCASSPGGKPYEQYFGPGTRLTVT.

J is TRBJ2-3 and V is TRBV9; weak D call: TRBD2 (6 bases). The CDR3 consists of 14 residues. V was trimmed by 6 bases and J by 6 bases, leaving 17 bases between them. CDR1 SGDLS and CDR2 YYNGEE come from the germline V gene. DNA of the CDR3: TGTGCCAGCACGTTTGGAGGGGCCGCGGATACGCAGTATTTT. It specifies CASTFGGAADTQYF. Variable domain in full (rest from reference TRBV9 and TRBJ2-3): DSGVTQTPKHLITATGQRVTLRCSPRSGDLSVYWYQQSLDQGLQFLIQYYNGEERAKGNILERFSAQQFPDLHSELNLSSLELGDSALYFCASTFGGAADTQYFGPGTRLTVL.

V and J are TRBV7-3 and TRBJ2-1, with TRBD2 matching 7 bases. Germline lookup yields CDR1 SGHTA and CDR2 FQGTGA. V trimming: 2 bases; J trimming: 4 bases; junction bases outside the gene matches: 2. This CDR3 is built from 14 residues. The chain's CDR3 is CASSLGGRYNEQFF. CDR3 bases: TGTGCCAGCAGCTTAGGCGGGAGATACAATGAGCAGTTCTTC.

DNA of the CDR3: TGTGCCAGCAGTTGTCGTCACGGTGGGGGCTGCACTGAAGCTTTCTTT. Amino acids: CASSCRHGGGCTEAFF. V gene TRBV6-5 combines with J gene TRBJ1-1; TRBD1 might be the D (6 bases). The germline gives CDR1 MNHEY, CDR2 SVGAGI. The CDR3 consists of 16 residues. The V end was cut by 4 bases, the J end by 4 bases, with 19 bases between.

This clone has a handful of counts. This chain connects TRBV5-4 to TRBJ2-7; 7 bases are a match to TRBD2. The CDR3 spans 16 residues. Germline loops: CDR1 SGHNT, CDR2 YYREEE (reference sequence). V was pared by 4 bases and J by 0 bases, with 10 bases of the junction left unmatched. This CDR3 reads CASSDPGGSLSYEQYF. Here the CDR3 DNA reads TGTGCCAGCAGCGACCCGGGGGGTTCCCTCTCCTACGAGCAGTACTTC. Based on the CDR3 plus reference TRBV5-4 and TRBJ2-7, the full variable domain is ETGVTQSPTHLIKTRGQQVTLRCSSQSGHNTVSWYQQALGQGPQFIFQYYREEENGRGNFPPRFSGLQFPNYSSELNVNALELDDSALYLCASSDPGGSLSYEQYFGPGTRLTVT.

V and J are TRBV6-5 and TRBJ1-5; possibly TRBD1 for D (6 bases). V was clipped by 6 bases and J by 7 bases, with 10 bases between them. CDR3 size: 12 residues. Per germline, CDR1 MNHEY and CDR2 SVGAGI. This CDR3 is CASSQGGQPQHF. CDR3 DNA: TGTGCCAGCAGCCAAGGGGGGCAGCCCCAGCATTTT.

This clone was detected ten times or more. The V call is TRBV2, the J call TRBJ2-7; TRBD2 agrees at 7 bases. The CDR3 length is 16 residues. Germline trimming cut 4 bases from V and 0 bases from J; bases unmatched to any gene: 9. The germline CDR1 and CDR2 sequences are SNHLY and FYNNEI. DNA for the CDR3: TGTGCCAGCAGTGGCCCCCAGGGAGGGGACTCCTACGAGCAGTACTTC. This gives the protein CASSGPQGGDSYEQYF.

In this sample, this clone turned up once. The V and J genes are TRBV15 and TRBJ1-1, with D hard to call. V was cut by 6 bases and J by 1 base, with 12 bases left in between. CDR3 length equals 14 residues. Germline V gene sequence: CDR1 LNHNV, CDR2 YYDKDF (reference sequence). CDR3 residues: CATSLEGWNTEAFF. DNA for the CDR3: TGTGCCACCAGTTTAGAGGGATGGAACACTGAAGCTTTCTTT.

CDR3 sequence (DNA): TGCGCCAGCAGCCAAGCGAGGGAAATAGGCTCACCCCTCCACTTT. This translates into CASSQAREIGSPLHF. This chain links TRBV4-3 with TRBJ1-6; D uncertain. CDR1 is LGHNA, CDR2 YSLEER, per germline. The CDR3 is 15 residues long. V was cut by 1 base and J by 10 bases, with 14 bases left in between.

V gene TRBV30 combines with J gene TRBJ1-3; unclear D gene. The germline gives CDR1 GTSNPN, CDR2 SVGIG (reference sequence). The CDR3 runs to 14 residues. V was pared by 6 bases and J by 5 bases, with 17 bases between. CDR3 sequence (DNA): TGTGCCTGTAGGAGCGAACAGACAAGAAACACCATATATTTT. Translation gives CACRSEQTRNTIYF.

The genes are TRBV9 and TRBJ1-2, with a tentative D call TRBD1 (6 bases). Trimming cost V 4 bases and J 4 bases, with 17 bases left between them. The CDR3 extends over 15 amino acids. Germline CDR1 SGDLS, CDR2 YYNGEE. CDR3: CASSRGGLGSYGYTF. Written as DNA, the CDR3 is TGTGCCAGCAGCAGAGGGGGGTTGGGTAGCTATGGCTACACCTTC.

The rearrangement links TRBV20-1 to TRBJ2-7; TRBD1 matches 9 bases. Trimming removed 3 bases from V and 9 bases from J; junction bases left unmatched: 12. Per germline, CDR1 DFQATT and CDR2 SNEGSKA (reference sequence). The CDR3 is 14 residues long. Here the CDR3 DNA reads TGCAGTGCTAGTCCCGGGACAGGGACCCTAGGGCAGTACTTC. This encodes CSASPGTGTLGQYF.

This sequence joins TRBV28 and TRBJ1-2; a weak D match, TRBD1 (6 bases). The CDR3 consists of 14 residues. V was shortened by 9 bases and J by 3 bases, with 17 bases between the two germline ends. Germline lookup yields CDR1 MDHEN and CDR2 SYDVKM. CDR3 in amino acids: CARGGPPPDYGYTF. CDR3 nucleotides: TGTGCCAGGGGGGGCCCCCCACCGGACTATGGCTACACCTTC.

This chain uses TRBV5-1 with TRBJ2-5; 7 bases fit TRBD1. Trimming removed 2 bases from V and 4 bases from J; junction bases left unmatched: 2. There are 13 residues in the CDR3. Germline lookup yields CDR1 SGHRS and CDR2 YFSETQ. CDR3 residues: CASSLDRAETQYF. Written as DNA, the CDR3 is TGCGCCAGCAGCTTAGACAGGGCAGAGACCCAGTACTTC.

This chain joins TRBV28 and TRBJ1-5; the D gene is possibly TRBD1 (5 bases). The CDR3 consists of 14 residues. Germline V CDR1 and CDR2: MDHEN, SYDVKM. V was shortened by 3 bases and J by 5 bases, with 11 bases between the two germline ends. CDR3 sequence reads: CASSFRQQYQPQHF. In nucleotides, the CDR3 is TGTGCCAGCAGTTTCCGACAGCAATATCAGCCCCAGCATTTT.

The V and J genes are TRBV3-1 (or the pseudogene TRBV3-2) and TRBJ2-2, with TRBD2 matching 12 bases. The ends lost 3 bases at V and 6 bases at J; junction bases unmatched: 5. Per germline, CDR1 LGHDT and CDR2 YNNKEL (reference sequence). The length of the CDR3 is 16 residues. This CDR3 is CASSHWTSGKSGELFF. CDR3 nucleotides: TGTGCCAGCAGCCACTGGACTAGCGGGAAGTCCGGGGAGCTGTTTTTT.

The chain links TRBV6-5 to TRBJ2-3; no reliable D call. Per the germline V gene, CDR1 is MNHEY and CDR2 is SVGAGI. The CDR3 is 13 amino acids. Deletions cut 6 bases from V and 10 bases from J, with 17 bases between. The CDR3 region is CASSPHVTLAQYF. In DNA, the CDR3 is TGTGCCAGCAGCCCCCATGTGACGCTGGCGCAGTATTTT.

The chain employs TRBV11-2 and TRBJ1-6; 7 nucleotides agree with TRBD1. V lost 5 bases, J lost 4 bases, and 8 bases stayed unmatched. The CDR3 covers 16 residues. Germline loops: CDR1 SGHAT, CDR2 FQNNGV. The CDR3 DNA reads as TGTGCCAGCAGCCAATCCGACAGGGTTTATAATTCACCCCTCCACTTT. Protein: CASSQSDRVYNSPLHF.

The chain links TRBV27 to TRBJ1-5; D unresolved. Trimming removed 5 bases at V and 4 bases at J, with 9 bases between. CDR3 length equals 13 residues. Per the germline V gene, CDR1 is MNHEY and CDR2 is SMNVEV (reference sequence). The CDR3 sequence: CASSAGLNQPQHF. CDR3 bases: TGTGCCAGCAGTGCTGGATTGAATCAGCCCCAGCATTTT.

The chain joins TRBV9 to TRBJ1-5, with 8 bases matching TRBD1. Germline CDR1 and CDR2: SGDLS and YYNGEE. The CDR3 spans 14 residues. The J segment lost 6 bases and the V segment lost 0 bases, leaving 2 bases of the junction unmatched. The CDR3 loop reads CASSVAGGGQPQHF. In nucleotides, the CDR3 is TGTGCCAGCAGCGTAGCAGGGGGCGGTCAGCCCCAGCATTTT.

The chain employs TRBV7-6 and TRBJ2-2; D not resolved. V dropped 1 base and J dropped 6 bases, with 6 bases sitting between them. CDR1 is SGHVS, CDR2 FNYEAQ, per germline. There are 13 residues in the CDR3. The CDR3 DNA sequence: TGTGCCAGCAGCTTAGTTAAAGCCGGGGAGCTGTTTTTT. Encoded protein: CASSLVKAGELFF.

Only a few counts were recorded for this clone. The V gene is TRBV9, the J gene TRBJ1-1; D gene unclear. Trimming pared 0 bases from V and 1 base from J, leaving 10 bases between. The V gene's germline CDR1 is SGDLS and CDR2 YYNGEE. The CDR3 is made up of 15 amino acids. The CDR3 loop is CASSVVDTGNTEAFF. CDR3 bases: TGTGCCAGCAGCGTAGTGGATACGGGGAACACTGAAGCTTTCTTT.

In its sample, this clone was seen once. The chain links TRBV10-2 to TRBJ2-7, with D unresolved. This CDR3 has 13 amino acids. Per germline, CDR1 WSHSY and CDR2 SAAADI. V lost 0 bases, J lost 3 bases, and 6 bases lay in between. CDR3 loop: CASSESVIYEQYF. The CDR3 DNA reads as TGCGCCAGCAGTGAGTCGGTAATCTACGAGCAGTACTTC.

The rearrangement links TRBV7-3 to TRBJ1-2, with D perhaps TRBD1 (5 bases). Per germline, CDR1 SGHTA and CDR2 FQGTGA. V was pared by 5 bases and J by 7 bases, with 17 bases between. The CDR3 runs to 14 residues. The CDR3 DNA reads TGTGCCAGCAGCGGGTCGAGCAGGGTGGGTGGCTACACCTTC. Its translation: CASSGSSRVGGYTF.

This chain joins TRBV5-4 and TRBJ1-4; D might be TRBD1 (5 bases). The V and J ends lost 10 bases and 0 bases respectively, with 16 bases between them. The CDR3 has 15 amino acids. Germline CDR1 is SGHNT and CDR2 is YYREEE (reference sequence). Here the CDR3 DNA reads TGTGCCTGGCAAAAGGGGACGGCAACTAATGAAAAACTGTTTTTT. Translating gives CAWQKGTATNEKLFF.

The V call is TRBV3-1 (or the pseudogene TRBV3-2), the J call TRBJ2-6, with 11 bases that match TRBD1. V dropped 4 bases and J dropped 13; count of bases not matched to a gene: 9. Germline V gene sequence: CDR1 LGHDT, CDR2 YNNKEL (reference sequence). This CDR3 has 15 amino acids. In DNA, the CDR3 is TGTGCCAGCAGCCGGGGGACAGGGGGAAATAGGGTCCTGACTTTC. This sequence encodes CASSRGTGGNRVLTF.

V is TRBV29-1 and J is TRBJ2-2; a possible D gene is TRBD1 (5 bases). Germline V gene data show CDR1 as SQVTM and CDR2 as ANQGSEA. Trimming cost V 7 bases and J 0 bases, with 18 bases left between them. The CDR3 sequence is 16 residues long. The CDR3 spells CSALGRANSNTGELFF. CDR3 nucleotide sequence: TGCAGCGCCCTCGGCAGGGCGAACTCGAACACCGGGGAGCTGTTTTTT.

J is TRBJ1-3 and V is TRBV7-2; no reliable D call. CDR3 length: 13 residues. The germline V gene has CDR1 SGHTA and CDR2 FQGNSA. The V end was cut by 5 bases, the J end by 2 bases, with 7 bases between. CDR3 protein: CASSRTTGNTIYF. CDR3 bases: TGTGCCAGCAGCCGGACGACTGGAAACACCATATATTTT.